This T cell receptor (beta chain) came from a study of memory CD4+ T cells and cytomegalovirus serostatus. The wider study: Of the healthy Belgian adults, several were CMV seropositive and about 24 seronegative. Regarding the study as a whole: Repertoires predicted CMV serostatus with median bootstrapped AUC of about 0.95. Of 150 to 200 reported CMV TCRbeta sequences, 67 were found in memory CD4+ repertoires.

To note about this clone: Its antigen is unknown.

The germline CDR1 and CDR2 sequences are SGHKS and YYEKEE (reference sequence). V lost 6 bases and J 6 bases, leaving 10 bases between the germline ends. CDR3 length: 12 amino acids. Single viable CD3+CD4+CD8-CD45RO+ cells were sorted as the memory CD4+ T cells. Positive selection with CD4 microbeads enriched total CD4+ T cells. Data came from immunoSEQ multiplex PCR; TCRdb stores just in-frame clones and leaves some out. The table shows fewer than 90,000 clones, with roughly three quarters occurring only once. This TCR was sampled from an adult in good health and CMV-seropositive. Sequencing was done on a sample of memory CD4+ T cells from blood. The V gene is TRBV5-5, the J gene TRBJ2-4; possibly TRBD1 for D (6 bases). Here the CDR3 DNA reads TGTGCCAGCAACCTACAGGGAAACATTCAGTACTTC. Protein product: CASNLQGNIQYF.